This TCR beta chain emerged from a study of metastatic and nonmetastatic thyroid tumors. Overall study: The study looked at repertoires side by side in blood and in tumor or nodule tissue from malignant and benign thyroid patients. General observations from the study: Reportedly, malignant thyroid tumors had significantly higher TCR beta diversity than benign nodules, in blood and tumor.

Details on this clone: Antigen: not known. Since a much larger clone is just one base distant, this may be a read error. This same CDR3 is encoded by further DNA sequences in the sample.

Thyroid surgery had not been preceded by any treatment in any patient. The CDR3 extends over 14 amino acids. The V gene's germline CDR1 is SGHRS and CDR2 YFSETQ. V lost 8 bases and J lost 3, with 12 bases in between. Per the original data handling: A distant-metastasis classifier for papillary thyroid cancer was built using CDR3 differences across clinicopathological groups. TCRdb redid the clone calls on the PCR reads using MiXCR. TCRdb, not the authors, supplied the V and J calls. The profile shows 33,000 or so clones, approximately 7% of them singletons. The TCR sequence derives from a female donor with papillary thyroid cancer or a benign thyroid nodule (not recorded which). Some clones in this sample may be carry-over from other donors' samples. Material for sequencing was blood. The genes are TRBV5-1 and TRBJ2-6; unclear D gene. Written as DNA, the CDR3 is TGCGCCAGTAGTACGCCATTTGGGGCCAACGTCCTGACTTTC. Its protein is CASSTPFGANVLTF.